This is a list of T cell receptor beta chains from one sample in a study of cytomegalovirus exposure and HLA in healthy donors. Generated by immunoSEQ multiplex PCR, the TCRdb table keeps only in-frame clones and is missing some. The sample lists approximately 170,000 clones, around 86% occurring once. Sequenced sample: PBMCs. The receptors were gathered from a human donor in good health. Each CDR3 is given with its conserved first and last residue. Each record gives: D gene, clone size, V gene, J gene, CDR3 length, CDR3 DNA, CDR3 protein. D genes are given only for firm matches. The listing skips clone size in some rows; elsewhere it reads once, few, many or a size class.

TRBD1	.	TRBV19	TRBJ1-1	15	TGTGCCAGTAGTTCGACAGGGGGAATGAACACTGAAGCTTTCTTT	CASSSTGGMNTEAFF
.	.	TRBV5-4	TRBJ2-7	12	TGTGCCAGCAGTCCTAAATACTACGAGCAGTACTTC	CASSPKYYEQYF
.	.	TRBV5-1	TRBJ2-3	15	TGCGCCAGCAGTAACCAGGGGATGAGCACAGATACGCAGTATTTT	CASSNQGMSTDTQYF
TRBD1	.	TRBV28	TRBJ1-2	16	TGTGCCAGCAGCACGACCCAAGACAGGGTGGCCTATGGCTACACCTTC	CASSTTQDRVAYGYTF
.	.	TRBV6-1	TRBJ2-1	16	TGTGCCAGCAGTGCGAACATACAGGAAACTAACAATGAGCAGTTCTTC	CASSANIQETNNEQFF
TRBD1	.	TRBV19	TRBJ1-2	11	TGTGCCAGTGGGACAGGCTCTGGCTACACCTTC	CASGTGSGYTF
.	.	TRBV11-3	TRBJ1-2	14	TGTGCCAGCAGCCCTACCACAGGGTTTAATGGCTACACCTTC	CASSPTTGFNGYTF
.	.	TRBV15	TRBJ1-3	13	TGTGCCACCAGCAGCGTTGTGGGAAACACCATATATTTT	CATSSVVGNTIYF
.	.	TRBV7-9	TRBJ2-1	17	TGTGCCAGCAGCTTAGCGGGGGCGGCGAGCTCCTACAATGAGCAGTTCTTC	CASSLAGAASSYNEQFF
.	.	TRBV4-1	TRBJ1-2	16	TGCGCCAGCAGCCAAGAGAGAAGGGGTACATCGGCGGGCTACACCTTC	CASSQERRGTSAGYTF
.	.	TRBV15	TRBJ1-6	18	TGTGCCACCAGCAGAAATCTGGAAAGGACAGCTCTTAATTCACCCCTCCACTTT	CATSRNLERTALNSPLHF
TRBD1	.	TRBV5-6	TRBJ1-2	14	TGTGCCAGCAGCGGGGGACAGGCGATCTATGGCTACACCTTC	CASSGGQAIYGYTF
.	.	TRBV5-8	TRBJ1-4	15	TGTGCCAGCAGCCATGGGGCCGTTACTAATGAAAAACTGTTTTTT	CASSHGAVTNEKLFF
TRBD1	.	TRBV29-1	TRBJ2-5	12	TGCAGCGTCGACAGGGGAGAAGAGACCCAGTACTTC	CSVDRGEETQYF
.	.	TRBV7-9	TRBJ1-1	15	TGTGCCAGCAGCAGGGTCCCCGGGGGGAACGCTGAAGCTTTCTTT	CASSRVPGGNAEAFF
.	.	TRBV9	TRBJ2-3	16	TGTGCCAGCAGCGCCCAAGGGGCGAAAAGCACAGATACGCAGTATTTT	CASSAQGAKSTDTQYF
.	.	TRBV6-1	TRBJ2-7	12	TGTGCCAGCAGTGCCCAGGGGGGCGAGCAGTACTTC	CASSAQGGEQYF
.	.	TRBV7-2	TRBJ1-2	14	TGTGCCAGCAGCTTGGACAGAGCTAACTATGGCTACACCTTC	CASSLDRANYGYTF
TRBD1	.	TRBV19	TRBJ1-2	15	TGTGCCAGTAGTTCTGGACAGGGCCGATTTTATGGCTACACCTTC	CASSSGQGRFYGYTF
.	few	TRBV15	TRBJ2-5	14	TGTGCCACCAGCAGCGCGACTAGAGGAGAGACCCAGTACTTC	CATSSATRGETQYF
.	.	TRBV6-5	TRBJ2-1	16	TGTGCCAGCAGTTACTCGAGGGGGGGTGCCTACAATGAGCAGTTCTTC	CASSYSRGGAYNEQFF
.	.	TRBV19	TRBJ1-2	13	TGTGCCAGTAGTACCATCGAGGGATATGGCTACACCTTC	CASSTIEGYGYTF
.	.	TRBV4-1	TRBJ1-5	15	TGCGCCAGCAGCCAATATCGGGATGGCAATCAGCCCCAGCATTTT	CASSQYRDGNQPQHF
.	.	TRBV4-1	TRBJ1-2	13	TGCGCCAGCAGCCAAGTGAACAGGGACGGCTACACCTTC	CASSQVNRDGYTF
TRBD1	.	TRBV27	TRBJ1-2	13	TGTGCCAGCAGTCCAGGGGGCGCCTATGGCTACACCTTC	CASSPGGAYGYTF
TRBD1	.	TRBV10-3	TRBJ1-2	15	TGTGCCATCAGTCCTCACCGGGACAGTAACTATGGCTACACCTTC	CAISPHRDSNYGYTF
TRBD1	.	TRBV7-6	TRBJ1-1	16	TGTGCCAGCAGCCCGCGAGACAGGGGCCGGAACACTGAAGCTTTCTTT	CASSPRDRGRNTEAFF
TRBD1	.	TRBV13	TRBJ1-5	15	TGTGCCAGCAGCTTAGGGACAGGGGGCAATCAGCCCCAGCATTTT	CASSLGTGGNQPQHF
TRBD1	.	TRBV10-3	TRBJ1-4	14	TGTGCCAGCGCCCCCGGGACAGAGAATGAAAAACTGTTTTTT	CASAPGTENEKLFF
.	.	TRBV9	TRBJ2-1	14	TGTGCCAGCAGCGTAGCGCCAGGCCTAAATGAGCAGTTCTTC	CASSVAPGLNEQFF
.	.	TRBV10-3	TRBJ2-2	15	TGTGCCATCAGTGAGGGCAGGCCGAACACCGGGGAGCTGTTTTTT	CAISEGRPNTGELFF
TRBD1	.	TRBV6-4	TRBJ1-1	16	TGTGCCAGCAGTGACTGGAGGGGGCGAGGAAACACTGAAGCTTTCTTT	CASSDWRGRGNTEAFF
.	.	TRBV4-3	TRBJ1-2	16	TGCGCCAGCAGCCGGGACTGGGCGTTACTAGACTATGGCTACACCTTC	CASSRDWALLDYGYTF
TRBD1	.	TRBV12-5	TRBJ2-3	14	TGTGCTAGTGCCGGACAGGGACCTCGGGATACGCAGTATTTT	CASAGQGPRDTQYF
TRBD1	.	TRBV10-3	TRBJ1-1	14	TGTGCCATCAGTGATAACAGGGGCGACACTGAAGCTTTCTTT	CAISDNRGDTEAFF
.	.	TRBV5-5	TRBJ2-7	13	TGTGCCAGCAGCTTGATTAGCGCCAGCGAGCAGTACTTC	CASSLISASEQYF
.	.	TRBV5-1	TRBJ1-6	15	TGCGCCAGCAGCTTCGGGTCAGGCGGGAGTTCACCCCTCCACTTT	CASSFGSGGSSPLHF
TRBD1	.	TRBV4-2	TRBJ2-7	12	TGTGCCAGCAGCCCAGGGGGCAATGAGCAGTACTTC	CASSPGGNEQYF
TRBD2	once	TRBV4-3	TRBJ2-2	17	TGCGCCAGCAGCCAGTCAGATAGCGGGGGGAACACCGGGGAGCTGTTTTTT	CASSQSDSGGNTGELFF
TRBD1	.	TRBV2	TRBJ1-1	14	TGTGCCAGCAGCGGGACAGGTAGAAGGACTGAAGCTTTCTTT	CASSGTGRRTEAFF
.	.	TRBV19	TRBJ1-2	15	TGTGCCAGTAGTATCTTGGGCCCGAAGTCCTATGGCTACACCTTC	CASSILGPKSYGYTF
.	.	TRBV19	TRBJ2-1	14	TGTGCCAGTAGGGGTCCGGGCTCCTACAATGAGCAGTTCTTC	CASRGPGSYNEQFF
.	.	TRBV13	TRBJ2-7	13	TGTGCCAGCAGCTTCCAGGGTATCTACGAGCAGTACTTC	CASSFQGIYEQYF